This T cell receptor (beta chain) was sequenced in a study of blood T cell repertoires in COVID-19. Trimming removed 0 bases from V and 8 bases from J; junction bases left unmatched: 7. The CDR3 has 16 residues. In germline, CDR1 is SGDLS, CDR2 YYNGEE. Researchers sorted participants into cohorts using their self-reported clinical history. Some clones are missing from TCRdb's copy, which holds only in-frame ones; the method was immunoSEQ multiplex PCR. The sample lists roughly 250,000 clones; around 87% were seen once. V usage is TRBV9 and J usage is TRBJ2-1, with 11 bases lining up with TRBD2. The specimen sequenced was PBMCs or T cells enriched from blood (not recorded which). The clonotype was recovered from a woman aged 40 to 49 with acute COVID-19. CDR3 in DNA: TGTGCCAGCAGCGTAGACGGCTCTAGCGGGAGGTATGAGCAGTTCTTC. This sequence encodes CASSVDGSSGRYEQFF.